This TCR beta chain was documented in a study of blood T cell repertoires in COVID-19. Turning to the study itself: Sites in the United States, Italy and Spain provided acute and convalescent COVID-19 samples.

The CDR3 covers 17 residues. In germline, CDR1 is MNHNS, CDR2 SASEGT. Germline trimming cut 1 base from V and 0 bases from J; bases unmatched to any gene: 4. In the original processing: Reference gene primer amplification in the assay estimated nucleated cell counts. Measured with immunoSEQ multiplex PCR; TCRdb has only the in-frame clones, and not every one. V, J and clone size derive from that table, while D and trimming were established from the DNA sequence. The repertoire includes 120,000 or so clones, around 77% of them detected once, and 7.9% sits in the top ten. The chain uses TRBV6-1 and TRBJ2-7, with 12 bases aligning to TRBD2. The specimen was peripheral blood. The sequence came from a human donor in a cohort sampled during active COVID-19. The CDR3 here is CASSEGTSGTFSYEQYF. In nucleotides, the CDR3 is TGTGCCAGCAGTGAAGGGACTAGCGGGACCTTCTCCTACGAGCAGTACTTC.